This entry lists 30 T cell receptor beta chains sequenced from one sample in a study of Graves' ophthalmopathy and Graves' hyperthyroidism. Amplification targeted the TCR beta CDR3 regions, with RNA transcripts as the source material. An opening RT-PCR round employed HTBI primers and preceded a second-round multiplex PCR. Each CDR3 protein gets one entry after TCRdb re-called the multiplex PCR reads with MiXCR. The sample carries around 1.1 million distinct CDR3 sequences, about two fifths recorded once. Source material: peripheral blood or thyroid tissue (not recorded which). These receptors all stem from an adult man with Graves' hyperthyroidism.

The rearrangement uses TRBV20-1 and TRBJ2-2, with TRBD1 identical over 12 bases. This CDR3 has 19 residues. In germline, CDR1 is DFQATT, CDR2 SNEGSKA (reference sequence). The trim removed 2 bases at V and 7 bases at J, leaving 17 bases unmatched. The CDR3 region is CSARPRVGPGQGAIGELFF. The CDR3 DNA follows: TGCAGTGCTAGACCCCGAGTTGGACCGGGACAGGGGGCTATCGGGGAGCTGTTTTTT.

This clonotype has more than one count but fewer than ten. The chain is built from TRBV5-8 and TRBJ1-1, with 8 bases matching TRBD1. There are 15 residues in the CDR3. J was trimmed by 1 base and V by 4 bases; bases with no gene match: 6. Germline assignment: CDR1 SGHTS and CDR2 YDEGEE. In DNA, the CDR3 is TGTGCCAGCAGCGGCAGGGGGCGATGGAACACTGAAGCTTTCTTT. Its translation: CASSGRGRWNTEAFF.

Ten or more counts support this clonotype. This sequence joins TRBV4-1 and TRBJ1-2, with TRBD1 as a possible D gene (5 bases). Trimming stripped 2 bases from V and 8 bases from J, with 15 bases between. Germline CDR1 reads MGHRA; CDR2 reads YSYEKL. The CDR3 has 14 amino acids. The chain's CDR3 is CASSQSSGIRGYTF. The DNA for the CDR3 is TGCGCCAGCAGCCAAAGTTCAGGGATACGCGGCTACACCTTC.

The rearrangement links TRBV7-2 to TRBJ1-4, with D maybe TRBD1 (6 bases). The germline V gene has CDR1 SGHTA and CDR2 FQGNSA. This CDR3 has 15 amino acids. The ends were cut back, 6 bases at V and 4 bases at J, with 15 bases in the middle. The CDR3 sequence: CASSLQTGSNEKLFF. The CDR3, as DNA: TGTGCCAGCAGTCTTCAAACAGGGAGTAATGAAAAACTGTTTTTT.

There are many counts of this clonotype. J is TRBJ2-7 and V is TRBV10-3; 8 nucleotides match TRBD2. Per germline, CDR1 ENHRY and CDR2 SYGVKD. This CDR3 is built from 15 residues. The V segment lost 3 bases and the J segment 0 bases; nucleotides outside the gene matches: 4. CDR3 amino acids: CAISDLRGDSYEQYF. The DNA for the CDR3 is TGTGCCATCAGTGACTTGCGGGGGGACTCCTACGAGCAGTACTTC.

V gene TRBV9 combines with J gene TRBJ1-6; no clear D. Germline V lookup: CDR1 SGDLS, CDR2 YYNGEE. The CDR3 extends over 15 amino acids. The ends were cut back, 7 bases at V and 6 bases at J, with 17 bases in the middle. The CDR3 DNA is TGTGCCAGCTCACCGTTTGGGGATGGTAATTCACCCCTCCACTTT. Its translation: CASSPFGDGNSPLHF. Drawing the rest from reference TRBV9 and TRBJ1-6, the complete variable domain is DSGVTQTPKHLITATGQRVTLRCSPRSGDLSVYWYQQSLDQGLQFLIQYYNGEERAKGNILERFSAQQFPDLHSELNLSSLELGDSALYFCASSPFGDGNSPLHFGNGTRLTVT.

The V gene is TRBV12-3 or TRBV12-4, the J gene TRBJ1-2; no clear D. This CDR3 region has 14 residues. The germline V and J ends were trimmed by 6 bases and 4 bases, with 15 bases remaining between them. The CDR3 sequence: CASSQPGEPYGYTF. The CDR3, as DNA: TGTGCCAGCAGCCAACCGGGAGAGCCCTATGGCTACACCTTC.

The chain couples TRBV4-3 to TRBJ1-6; no firm D call. V was trimmed by 2 bases and J by 8 bases, leaving 13 bases between them. Germline V gene sequence: CDR1 LGHNA, CDR2 YSLEER. The CDR3 sequence is 15 residues long. CDR3 bases: TGCGCCAGCAGCCAACAGGAAACGGGAGATTCACCCCTCCACTTT. It encodes CASSQQETGDSPLHF.

Ten or more counts support this clonotype. The rearrangement joins TRBV20-1 to TRBJ2-7; D gene unclear. The CDR3 has 13 residues. Germline V lookup: CDR1 DFQATT, CDR2 SNEGSKA (reference sequence). Trimming took 2 bases from V and 2 from J, leaving 10 bases between them. The CDR3 region has the DNA TGCAGTGCTAGATCAACGGAGACCTACGAGCAGTACTTC. Amino acid sequence: CSARSTETYEQYF.

The chain uses TRBV13 and TRBJ2-2; D is undetermined. Germline assignment: CDR1 PRHDT and CDR2 FYEKMQ (reference sequence). The V gene lost 6 bases and the J gene lost 5 bases, with 16 bases spanning the gap. This CDR3 has 15 amino acids. The CDR3 nucleotides are TGTGCCAGCAGTTCGACGGTGGGCGGTACCGGGGAGCTGTTTTTT. It codes for CASSSTVGGTGELFF.

This chain connects TRBV7-8 to TRBJ2-5, with 8 bases identical to TRBD1. The CDR3 runs to 16 residues. The germline CDR1 and CDR2 sequences are SGHVS and FQNEAQ. Losses at the gene ends were 4 bases for V and 4 bases for J; bases not matched to a gene: 11. CDR3 nucleotide sequence: TGTGCCAGCAGCTCGAGGGACAGGATTCTTCTAGAGACCCAGTACTTC. Translated, it gives CASSSRDRILLETQYF.

This clonotype has just one count. This sequence joins TRBV9 and TRBJ1-2; 8 nucleotides line up with TRBD1. The CDR3 loop spans 14 amino acids. Germline CDR1 and CDR2: SGDLS and YYNGEE. J gave up 8 bases and V 2 bases, and 8 bases lay outside the gene matches. The DNA of the CDR3 is TGTGCCAGCAGCGTCTTTGACAGGGGAGTCGGCTACACCTTC. Translation gives CASSVFDRGVGYTF.

This clonotype was counted many times. CDR3 sequence (DNA): TGTGCCACCAGTCGCCCAGGGGGAACCGGGGAGCTGTTTTTT. Translation: CATSRPGGTGELFF. J is TRBJ2-2 and V is TRBV24-1, with 7 positions matching TRBD1. This CDR3 is 14 amino acids long. Germline values: CDR1 KGHDR, CDR2 SFDVKD. After removal of 6 bases from V and 5 bases from J, the junction contained 5 bases not matched to a gene.

This clonotype was detected many times. The rearrangement links TRBV18 to TRBJ1-2; D is undetermined. V dropped 6 bases and J dropped 3 bases, with 17 bases sitting between them. Germline CDR1 and CDR2: KGHSH and LQKENI. This CDR3 is 15 amino acids long. CDR3 DNA sequence: TGTGCCAGCTCCCAATCCGCCTCCCGGGACTATGGCTACACCTTC. This sequence encodes CASSQSASRDYGYTF.

As regards this clonotype: An end of the junction differs from the germline gene, which may be a read error. V gene TRBV10-2 combines with J gene TRBJ1-2; 9 bases line up with TRBD1. This CDR3 region has 17 residues. CDR1 WSHSY and CDR2 SAAADI come from the germline V gene. The CDR3 reads CASSYPPGTGSLDGYTF. The CDR3 DNA follows: TGTGCCAGCAGTTACCCTCCCGGGACAGGGTCATTGGATGGCTACACCTTC.

This clonotype was counted between two and nine times. The chain carries TRBV25-1 and TRBJ2-5; TRBD1 matches 11 bases. The CDR3 covers 16 residues. The germline V gene encodes CDR1 MGHDK and CDR2 SYGVNS. The V segment lost 2 bases and the J segment 5 bases; nucleotides outside the gene matches: 7. CDR3 bases: TGTGCCAGCAGTGAACCCCGGGACAGGGGGTTGGAGACCCAGTACTTC. Translated: CASSEPRDRGLETQYF.

The chain combines TRBV7-3 with TRBJ2-6, with a weak D call TRBD2 (6 bases). V dropped 2 bases and J dropped 5 bases, with 7 bases sitting between them. CDR1 is SGHTA and CDR2 is FQGTGA in the germline V gene. The CDR3 extends over 14 amino acids. CDR3 coding DNA: TGTGCCAGCAGCTTAGGCGGGAGGGCCAACGTCCTGACTTTC. This translates into CASSLGGRANVLTF.

Concerning this clonotype: This could be a read error, since a much larger clone is one nucleotide away. Here the CDR3 reads CASGFTSGPQYF. The CDR3 DNA is TGTGCCAGCGGTTTTACCTCGGGGCCCCAGTACTTC. This chain uses TRBV25-1 with TRBJ2-5, with D perhaps given as TRBD1 or TRBD2 (5 bases each). Per germline, CDR1 MGHDK and CDR2 SYGVNS. The CDR3 runs to 12 residues. Trimming shortened V by 8 bases and J by 9 bases, and 16 bases separated the two germline ends.

The V and J genes are TRBV10-2 and TRBJ1-2; D is ambiguous. The CDR3 contains 15 residues. With 6 bases removed from V and 3 bases from J, the gap between germline ends came to 17 bases. Germline loops: CDR1 WSHSY, CDR2 SAAADI. CDR3 nucleotide sequence: TGCGCCAGCAGCCCAGCCCCTACAGAGTACTATGGCTACACCTTC. Translation: CASSPAPTEYYGYTF.

This clonotype occurred many times. J is TRBJ2-7 and V is TRBV10-3, with 10 bases matching TRBD1. CDR1 ENHRY and CDR2 SYGVKD come from the germline V gene. The CDR3 covers 15 residues. Losses at the gene ends were 0 bases for V and 2 bases for J; bases not matched to a gene: 1. The CDR3 DNA is TGTGCCATCAGTGAGTCTGGACAGGGGGCCTACGAGCAGTACTTC. It codes for CAISESGQGAYEQYF.

This clonotype was picked up many times. The chain has TRBV10-3 and TRBJ1-3, with 9 bases aligning to TRBD1. From germline, CDR1 is ENHRY and CDR2 SYGVKD. Trimming removed 11 bases from V and 2 bases from J; junction bases left unmatched: 4. This CDR3 is built from 13 residues. CDR3 residues: CAARTGAGNTIYF. In DNA form, the CDR3 reads TGTGCCGCCAGGACAGGGGCTGGAAACACCATATATTTT.

A note on this clonotype: At one end the junction does not follow the germline gene, possibly because of a read error. The chain has TRBV2 and TRBJ2-2; TRBD2 is a possible D gene (5 bases). Germline V lookup: CDR1 SNHLY, CDR2 FYNNEI. This CDR3 is 15 amino acids long. CDR3 residues: CASSGPRANTGDLFF. DNA of the CDR3: TGTGCCAGCAGTGGGCCGCGCGCGAACACCGGGGATCTGTTTTTT.

The chain has TRBV7-9 and TRBJ1-2; D gene uncertain. Germline loops: CDR1 SEHNR, CDR2 FQNEAQ (reference sequence). The CDR3 has 15 residues. Trimming took off 5 bases at V and 0 bases at J, with 13 bases between the two ends. The CDR3 protein is CASSPRVEANYGYTF. CDR3 nucleotides: TGTGCCAGCAGCCCCCGGGTTGAAGCTAACTATGGCTACACCTTC.

This clonotype was observed a few times. The chain combines TRBV11-2 with TRBJ2-5, with a weak D call TRBD1 (6 bases). Germline CDR1 is SGHAT and CDR2 is FQNNGV. This CDR3 contains 16 residues. The V and J ends lost 4 bases and 7 bases respectively, with 22 bases between them. The CDR3 region has the DNA TGTGCCAGCAGCTCCCCGCAGGGACACGCCGGAGGGACCCAGTACTTC. It translates to CASSSPQGHAGGTQYF.

J is TRBJ2-7 and V is TRBV10-3; D not resolved. This CDR3 has 15 residues. The V and J ends lost 4 bases and 3 bases respectively, with 16 bases between them. The germline CDR1 and CDR2 sequences are ENHRY and SYGVKD. As DNA, the CDR3 is TGTGCCATCAGTGTATCAAAGGAAGCTCACTACGAGCAGTACTTC. Its protein is CAISVSKEAHYEQYF.

Points on this clonotype: The junction and the germline gene differ at one end; a read error may be behind it. The chain combines TRBV10-3 with TRBJ1-4; no clear D. Germline V gives CDR1 ENHRY, CDR2 SYGVKD. This CDR3 is 12 amino acids long. The chain's CDR3 is CAVSDLSVKLFF. DNA for the CDR3: TGTGCCGTCAGTGACCTATCTGTGAAACTGTTTTTT.

On this clonotype: One junction end does not reproduce the germline sequence, and a read error may be involved. V and J are TRBV7-2 and TRBJ2-6, with D uncertain. CDR3 length equals 15 residues. Per germline, CDR1 SGHTA and CDR2 FQGNSA. In DNA, the CDR3 is TGTGCCGGCAGCTTAGTGCGCTCTGGGGCCAACGTCCTGACTTTC. Encoded protein: CAGSLVRSGANVLTF.

This clonotype was seen many times. The rearrangement joins TRBV6-5 to TRBJ1-1; D unresolved. CDR1 and CDR2 from the germline V gene are MNHEY and SVGAGI. CDR3 length equals 12 residues. The V gene lost 6 bases and the J gene lost 7 bases, with 12 bases spanning the gap. Here the CDR3 reads CASSHSVGEAFF. Here the CDR3 DNA reads TGTGCCAGCAGCCACTCCGTAGGTGAAGCTTTCTTT.

This clonotype was counted between two and nine times. V usage is TRBV2 and J usage is TRBJ2-7; 8 bases map to TRBD1. Per the germline V gene, CDR1 is SNHLY and CDR2 is FYNNEI. The J segment lost 6 bases and the V segment lost 3 bases, leaving 4 bases of the junction unmatched. The CDR3 is made up of 13 amino acids. As DNA, the CDR3 is TGTGCCAGCAGTGAGGCAGGGGGCAGCGAGCAGTACTTC. It yields the protein CASSEAGGSEQYF.

V usage is TRBV29-1 and J usage is TRBJ1-5; D might be TRBD1 (5 bases). CDR1 is SQVTM, CDR2 ANQGSEA, per germline. The CDR3 runs to 11 residues. Between the trimmed V and J ends, which lost 8 bases and 6 bases, there was a span of 11 bases. The CDR3 loop is CSSGAFQPQHF. The CDR3 DNA reads as TGCAGCTCTGGGGCATTTCAGCCCCAGCATTTT.